This T cell receptor (beta chain) was profiled in a study of T cell responses to AZD1222 COVID-19 vaccine. V dropped 6 bases and J dropped 0 bases, with 12 bases sitting between them. The CDR3 totals 15 residues. CDR1 is MNHEY, CDR2 SVGAGI, per germline. Findings and caveats of the study: Vaccine-associated CD4 TCRs ranged over spike, dominating at 160-218 and 743-854.

As regards this clone: The antigen remains undetermined.

Measured with immunoSEQ multiplex PCR; TCRdb has only the in-frame clones, and not every one. In the table there are 150,000 to 200,000 clones, roughly 94% of which are singletons. This rearrangement joins TRBV6-5 to TRBJ1-3; D perhaps matches TRBD1 (6 bases). This TCR was sampled from an adult who received the AZD1222 COVID-19 vaccine. Material: peripheral blood, obtained 28 days after the second AZD1222 dose. Here the CDR3 DNA reads TGTGCCAGCAGCGTTGACAGGTACTCTGGAAACACCATATATTTT. Translated, it gives CASSVDRYSGNTIYF.